What follows is one T cell receptor (beta chain) and its context. Which antigen it targets is not known. No base quality values were provided; no much bigger clone lies one nucleotide off. According to the study, the label for this sample's time point signals: about 28 days (+/-7) after the second vaccine dose. AZD1222 recipients given second doses at about 4 weeks or at about 12 weeks were pooled, since spike-specific TCR depth and breadth were not found to differ between the two schedules. Vaccinee samples came from UK trials COV001 and COV002, including a single-blind randomized controlled phase 2/3 trial of AZD1222 (ChAdOx1 nCoV-19) in healthy adults. For TCRbeta chain sequencing, PBMC samples were collected from trial participants at day 0 and at day 28 after the second dose. This sample is drawn from a study of T cell responses to AZD1222 COVID-19 vaccine (dated by TCRdb to 2020 to 2022). For context, the study as a whole: TCR sequencing covered some 240 trial participants: about 210 given two doses of AZD1222 and about 26 given two doses of MenACWY control vaccine. Trial participants were enrolled into age subgroups of 18-55, 56-69 and 70-plus years, which contained approximately 150, 28 and 58 TCR-sequenced participants, respectively. Overall study results and their limits: Vaccine-associated CD4 TCRs spanned the whole spike protein, with dominant responses in regions 160-218 and 743-854. In the small 56-69-year group, the increase in depth fell short of significance, most likely because of low power. Conclusions about previously exposed vaccinees are limited, since just five to seven AZD1222 recipients were seropositive for SARS-CoV-2 at baseline. Participants were mostly white British, with more females than males. The authors suggested clonal diversity may have been underestimated. No day 14 peak-response samples were available, so repertoires were characterized only after the peak T cell response. After two AZD1222 doses, spike-specific TCR breadth and depth were significantly higher than at day 0 and than in MenACWY recipients. Reportedly, almost half of the unique spike-specific TCRs recognized epitopes lying outside the regions that are mutated in the B.1.351 and B.1.1.7 variants.

The CDR3 regions of human TCRbeta chains were analyzed by immunosequencing. Per the source publication's procedure: Repertoire TCRs were checked for matches against a reference library of SARS-CoV-2-specific TCRs that had been generated using the MIRA antigen-specificity platform. Breadth was defined as the fraction of unique TCRs that were SARS-CoV-2-associated. Depth was defined as the fraction of total T cells that were SARS-CoV-2-associated. Using the MIRA data, each spike-specific TCR was mapped to the spike region that the TCR reacts to and placed in a CD4 or CD8 class. Log10-transformed breadth and depth values were compared by one-way ANOVA with Sidak's multiple comparisons tests. In TCRdb, the immuneACCESS table is reduced to in-frame sequences with V and J assigned. These tables do not hold every clone; where another copy was compared, an unresolved V gene accounts for under half, and the others remain unexplained. Clone size and V and J calls were adopted from that table, with D and trimming inferred from the DNA. The sample includes around 130,000 clones, with about 90% observed a single time. The ten largest account for approximately 2.1% of the sample.

This receptor was obtained from an adult who received the AZD1222 COVID-19 vaccine. The source material was peripheral blood, sampled 28 days after the second AZD1222 dose.

The DNA is TGTGCCAGCAGCCAAGATACTGAAGCTTTCTTT. Translated, this gives CASSQDTEAFF. This chain joins TRBV11-3 to TRBJ1-1, with the D gene call left open. V and J lose 5 bases and 5 bases, and a span of 6 bases separates them. Its CDR3 holds 11 amino acids, cysteine through phenylalanine. Only the CDR3 region is kept as DNA, spanning 33 bases read in frame from base 1. CDR1 and CDR2, per the germline V gene, are SGHNT and YENEEA.